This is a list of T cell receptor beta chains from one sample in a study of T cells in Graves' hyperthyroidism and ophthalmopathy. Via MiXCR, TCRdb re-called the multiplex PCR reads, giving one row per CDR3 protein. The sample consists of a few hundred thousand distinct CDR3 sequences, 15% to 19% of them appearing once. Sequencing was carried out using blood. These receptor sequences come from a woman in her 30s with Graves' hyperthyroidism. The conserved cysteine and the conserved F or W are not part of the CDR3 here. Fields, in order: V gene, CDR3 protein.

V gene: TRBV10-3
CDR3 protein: AISKDRGDTGELF

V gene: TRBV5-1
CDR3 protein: ASSLDHRSTDTQY

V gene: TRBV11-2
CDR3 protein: ASSFLENGYT

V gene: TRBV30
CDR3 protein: AWSGYFPGQGSFHEQY

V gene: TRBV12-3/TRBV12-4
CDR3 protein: ASSLARPPGGIANYGYT

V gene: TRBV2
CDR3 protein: ASRILAGVNEQF

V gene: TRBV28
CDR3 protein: ASSSPTGDYNSPLH

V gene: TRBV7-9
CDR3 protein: ASSPEGSSGNTIY

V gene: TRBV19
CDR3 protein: ASSILLASYNEQF

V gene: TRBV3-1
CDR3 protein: ASSQSRDPVGELF

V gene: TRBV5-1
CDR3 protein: ASSLGVRRDQPQH